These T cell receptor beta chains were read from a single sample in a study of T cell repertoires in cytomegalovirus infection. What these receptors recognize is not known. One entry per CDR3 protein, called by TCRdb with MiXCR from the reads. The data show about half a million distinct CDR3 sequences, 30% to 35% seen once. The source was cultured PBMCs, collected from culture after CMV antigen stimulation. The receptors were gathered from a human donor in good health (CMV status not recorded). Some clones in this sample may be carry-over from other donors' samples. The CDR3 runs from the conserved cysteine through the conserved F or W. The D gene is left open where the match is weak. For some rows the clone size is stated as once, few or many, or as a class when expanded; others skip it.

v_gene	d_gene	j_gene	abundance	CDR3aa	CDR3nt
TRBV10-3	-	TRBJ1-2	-	CAISESGVNYGYTF	TGTGCCATCAGTGAGAGTGGGGTAAACTATGGCTACACCTTC
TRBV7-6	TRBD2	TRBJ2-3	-	CASRRWTSGSTDTQYF	TGTGCCAGCAGAAGATGGACTAGCGGGAGTACAGATACGCAGTATTTT
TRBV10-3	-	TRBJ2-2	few	CAISELQPGELFF	TGTGCCATCAGTGAGCTCCAACCCGGGGAGCTGTTTTTT
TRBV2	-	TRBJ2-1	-	CASSPRPNEQFF	TGTGCCAGCAGTCCACGGCCGAATGAGCAGTTCTTC
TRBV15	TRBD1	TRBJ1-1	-	CATSRPGTEETEAFF	TGTGCCACCAGCAGACCTGGGACAGAAGAAACTGAAGCTTTCTTT
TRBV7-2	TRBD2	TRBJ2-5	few	CASSGTSGIQETQYF	TGTGCCAGCAGCGGGACTAGCGGGATCCAAGAGACCCAGTACTTC
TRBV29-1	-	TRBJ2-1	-	CSVGSADNYNEQFF	TGCAGCGTTGGGTCAGCGGACAACTACAATGAGCAGTTCTTC
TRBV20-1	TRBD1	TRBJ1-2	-	CSARQGVDGYTF	TGCAGTGCAAGGCAGGGGGTCGATGGCTACACCTTC
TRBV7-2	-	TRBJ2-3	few	CASSLQEGGSVSTDTQYF	TGTGCCAGCAGCTTACAAGAGGGGGGGAGCGTTAGCACAGATACGCAGTATTTT
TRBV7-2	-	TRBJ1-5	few	CASSRQYQPQHF	TGTGCCAGCAGCCGACAGTATCAGCCCCAGCATTTT
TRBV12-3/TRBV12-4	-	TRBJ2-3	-	CASTMATDTQYF	TGTGCCAGCACGATGGCCACAGATACGCAGTATTTT
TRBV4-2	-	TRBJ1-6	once	CASSRVTEYNSPLHF	TGTGCCAGCAGCCGAGTGACGGAATATAATTCACCCCTCCACTTT
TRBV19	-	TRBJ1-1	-	CASSIFGRPEAFF	TGTGCCAGTAGTATATTCGGCAGGCCCGAAGCTTTCTTT
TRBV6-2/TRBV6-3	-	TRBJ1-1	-	CAGGGTRTEAFF	TGTGCCGGGGGGGGTACTCGGACTGAAGCTTTCTTT
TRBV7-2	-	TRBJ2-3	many	CASSPVLSTDTQYF	TGTGCCAGCAGCCCGGTGCTAAGCACAGATACGCAGTATTTT
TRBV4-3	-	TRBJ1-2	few	CASSQDMGGMYGYTF	TGCGCCAGCAGCCAAGACATGGGGGGGATGTATGGCTACACCTTC
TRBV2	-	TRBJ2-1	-	CASSELVRGNEQFF	TGTGCCAGCAGTGAATTGGTGAGGGGTAATGAGCAGTTCTTC
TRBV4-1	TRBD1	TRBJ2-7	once	CASSHPGQGFYEQYF	TGCGCCAGCAGCCATCCGGGACAGGGGTTCTACGAGCAGTACTTC
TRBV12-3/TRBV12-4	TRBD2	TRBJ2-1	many	CASSLGLAGDSYNEQFF	TGTGCCAGCAGTTTAGGGCTAGCGGGAGATTCCTACAATGAGCAGTTCTTC
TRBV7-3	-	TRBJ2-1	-	CASSLQGSVTYNEQFF	TGTGCCAGCAGCTTACAGGGATCTGTTACCTACAATGAGCAGTTCTTC
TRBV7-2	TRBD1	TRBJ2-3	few	CASSIQGPPATDTQYF	TGTGCCAGCAGCATACAGGGGCCCCCAGCCACAGATACGCAGTATTTT
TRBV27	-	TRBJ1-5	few	CASSFSYGDGNQPQHF	TGTGCCAGCAGTTTCTCATATGGGGACGGCAATCAGCCCCAGCATTTT
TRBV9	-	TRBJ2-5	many	CASSVGGPETQYF	TGTGCCAGCAGCGTAGGAGGGCCCGAGACCCAGTACTTC
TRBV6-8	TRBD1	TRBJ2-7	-	CASSYGTGPTYEQYF	TGTGCCAGCAGTTACGGGACAGGACCTACCTACGAGCAGTACTTC
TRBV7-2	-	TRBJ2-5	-	CASRFAGSGSQYF	TGTGCCAGCAGATTCGCCGGGTCGGGGTCCCAGTACTTC
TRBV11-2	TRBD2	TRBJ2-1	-	CASRPTSGNWGNEQFF	TGTGCCAGCAGGCCGACTAGCGGCAACTGGGGCAATGAGCAGTTCTTC
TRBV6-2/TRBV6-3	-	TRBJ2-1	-	CASSLAAVTGDEQFF	TGTGCCAGCAGTCTCGCGGCAGTCACTGGGGATGAGCAGTTCTTC
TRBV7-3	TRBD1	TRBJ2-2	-	CASSLNFVGTDHTGELFF	TGTGCCAGCAGCTTAAATTTTGTGGGGACAGACCACACCGGGGAGCTGTTTTTT
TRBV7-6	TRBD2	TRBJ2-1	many	CASSLAQIEELALYNEQFF	TGTGCCAGCAGCTTAGCGCAGATAGAGGAACTAGCGTTGTACAATGAGCAGTTCTTC
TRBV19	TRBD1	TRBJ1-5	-	CATQTGGYQPQHF	TGTGCCACTCAGACAGGGGGCTATCAGCCCCAGCATTTT
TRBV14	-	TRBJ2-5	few	CASSQAGTQYF	TGTGCCAGCAGCCAAGCCGGGACCCAGTACTTC
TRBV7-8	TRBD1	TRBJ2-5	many	CASSFTTGPGTQYF	TGTGCCAGCAGCTTCACGACAGGGCCAGGGACCCAGTACTTC
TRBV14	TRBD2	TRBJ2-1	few	CASSPRGRTSYNEQFF	TGTGCCAGCAGCCCACGCGGGAGAACCTCCTACAATGAGCAGTTCTTC
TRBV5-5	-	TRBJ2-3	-	CASTSPPLALGTDTQYF	TGTGCCAGCACCTCACCACCCCTCGCGTTAGGCACAGATACGCAGTATTTT
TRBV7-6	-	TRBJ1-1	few	CASSPLGLGAWTEAFF	TGTGCCAGCAGCCCCCTGGGGTTGGGGGCTTGGACTGAAGCTTTCTTT
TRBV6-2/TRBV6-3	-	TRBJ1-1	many	CASSPGAVTEAFF	TGTGCCAGCAGCCCGGGGGCCGTCACTGAAGCTTTCTTT
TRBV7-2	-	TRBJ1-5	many	CASSLAFSQPQHF	TGTGCCAGCAGCTTAGCCTTCAGTCAGCCCCAGCATTTT
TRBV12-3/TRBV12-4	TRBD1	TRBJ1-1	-	CASRKTGGFTEAFF	TGTGCCAGCAGAAAGACAGGGGGCTTCACTGAAGCTTTCTTT
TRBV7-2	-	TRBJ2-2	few	CASSLRVGVSTGELFF	TGTGCCAGCAGCTTACGGGTTGGGGTTAGCACCGGGGAGCTGTTTTTT
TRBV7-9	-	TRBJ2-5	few	CASSPPGQGGETQYF	TGTGCCAGCAGCCCCCCGGGACAAGGGGGGGAGACCCAGTACTTC
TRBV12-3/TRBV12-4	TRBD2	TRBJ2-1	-	CASTGVLSGRFKFF	TGTGCCAGCACCGGCGTCCTTAGCGGGAGATTTAAGTTCTTC
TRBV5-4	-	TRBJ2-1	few	CASSFTGSGAYNEQFF	TGTGCCAGCAGCTTCACGGGCTCGGGAGCCTACAATGAGCAGTTCTTC
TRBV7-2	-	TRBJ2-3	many	CASSRAPGTQYF	TGTGCCAGCAGCCGTGCCCCGGGTACGCAGTATTTT
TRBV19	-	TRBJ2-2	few	CASRIAGELFF	TGTGCCAGTCGCATAGCCGGGGAGCTGTTTTTT
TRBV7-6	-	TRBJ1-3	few	CASSPGTFLGGNTIYF	TGTGCCAGCAGCCCGGGGACTTTTCTGGGTGGAAACACCATATATTTT
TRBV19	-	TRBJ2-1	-	CASSIVAGEANEQFF	TGTGCCAGTAGTATAGTGGCAGGGGAGGCCAATGAGCAGTTCTTC
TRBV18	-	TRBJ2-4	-	CASSPPYSRNIQYF	TGTGCCAGCTCACCACCGTATTCACGAAACATTCAGTACTTC
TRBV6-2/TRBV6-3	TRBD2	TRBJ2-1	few	CASSDDSGRDYNEQFF	TGTGCCAGCAGTGACGACAGCGGGAGGGACTACAATGAGCAGTTCTTC
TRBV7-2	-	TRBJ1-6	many	CASSLVGGESPLHF	TGTGCCAGCAGCTTAGTTGGGGGCGAGTCACCCCTCCACTTT
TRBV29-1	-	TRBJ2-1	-	CSVLIDNEQFF	TGCAGCGTCTTGATTGACAATGAGCAGTTCTTC
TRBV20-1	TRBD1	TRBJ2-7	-	CSARPRGQVVSEQYF	TGCAGTGCTAGACCCAGGGGGCAGGTAGTGTCCGAGCAGTACTTC
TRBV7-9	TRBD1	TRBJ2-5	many	CASSGDRSIQETQYF	TGTGCCAGCAGCGGGGACAGATCGATACAAGAGACCCAGTACTTC